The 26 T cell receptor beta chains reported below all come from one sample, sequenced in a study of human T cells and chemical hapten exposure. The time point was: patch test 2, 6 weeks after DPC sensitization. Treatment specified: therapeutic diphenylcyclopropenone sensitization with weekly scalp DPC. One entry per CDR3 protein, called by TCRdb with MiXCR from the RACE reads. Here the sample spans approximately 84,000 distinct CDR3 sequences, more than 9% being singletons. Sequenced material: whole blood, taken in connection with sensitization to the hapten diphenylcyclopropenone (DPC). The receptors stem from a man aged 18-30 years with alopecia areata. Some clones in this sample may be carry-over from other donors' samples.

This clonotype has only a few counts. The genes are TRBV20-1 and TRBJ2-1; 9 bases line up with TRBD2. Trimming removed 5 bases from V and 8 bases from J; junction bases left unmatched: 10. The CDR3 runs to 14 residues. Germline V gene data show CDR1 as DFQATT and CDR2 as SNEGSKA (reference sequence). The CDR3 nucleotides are TGCAGTGCTGCAAGCGGGGGGCCTTTCTATGAGCAGTTCTTC. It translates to CSAASGGPFYEQFF.

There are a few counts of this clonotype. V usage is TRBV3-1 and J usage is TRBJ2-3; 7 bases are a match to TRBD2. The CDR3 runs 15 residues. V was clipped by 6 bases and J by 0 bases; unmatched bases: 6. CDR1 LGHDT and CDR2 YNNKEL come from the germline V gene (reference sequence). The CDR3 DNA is TGTGCCAGCAGGTCCCTGCGGGGGAGCACAGATACGCAGTATTTT. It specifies CASRSLRGSTDTQYF.

The CDR3: CASSLDFLSYGYTF. DNA of the CDR3: TGCGCCAGCAGCTTGGATTTTCTTAGCTATGGCTACACCTTC. The chain carries TRBV5-1 and TRBJ1-2; D unclear. V was trimmed by 0 bases and J by 4 bases, leaving 10 bases between them. The CDR3 sequence is 14 residues long. Germline V gene lookup returns CDR1 SGHRS and CDR2 YFSETQ.

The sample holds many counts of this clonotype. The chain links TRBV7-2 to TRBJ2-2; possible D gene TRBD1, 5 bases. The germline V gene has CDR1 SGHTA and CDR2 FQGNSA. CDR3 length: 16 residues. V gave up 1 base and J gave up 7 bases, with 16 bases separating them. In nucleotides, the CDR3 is TGTGCCAGCAGCTTAGTTGCAGGGAACTGGGGCGGGGAGCTGTTTTTT. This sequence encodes CASSLVAGNWGGELFF.

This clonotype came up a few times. CDR3 in DNA: TGTGCCAGCAGCAGCGGGGGCTCCTACAATGAGCAGTTCTTC. Translating gives CASSSGGSYNEQFF. The gene calls are TRBV9 and TRBJ2-1; 8 nucleotides align to TRBD2. With 4 bases clipped from V and 0 bases from J, the junction kept 0 bases outside the gene matches. The CDR3 runs to 14 residues. Germline CDR1 and CDR2: SGDLS and YYNGEE.

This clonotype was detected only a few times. CDR3 nucleotide sequence: TGTGCCAGCAGTCGACCCGCCGCGGCATTTTATGGCTACACCTTC. Translation gives CASSRPAAAFYGYTF. This chain links TRBV7-9 with TRBJ1-2, with D hard to call. The CDR3 covers 15 residues. In germline, CDR1 is SEHNR, CDR2 FQNEAQ (reference sequence). Trimming removed 6 bases at V and 5 bases at J, with 19 bases between. Full variable domain (missing parts from reference TRBV7-9 and TRBJ1-2): DTGVSQNPRHKITKRGQNVTFRCDPISEHNRLYWYRQTLGQGPEFLTYFQNEAQLEKSRLLSDRFSAERPKGSFSTLEIQRTEQGDSAMYLCASSRPAAAFYGYTFGSGTRLTVV.

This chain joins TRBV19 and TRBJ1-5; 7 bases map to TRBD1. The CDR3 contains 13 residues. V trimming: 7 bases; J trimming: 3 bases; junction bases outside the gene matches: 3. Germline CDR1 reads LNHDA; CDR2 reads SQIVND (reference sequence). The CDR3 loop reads CASTKGANQPQHF. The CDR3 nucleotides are TGTGCCAGTACGAAGGGGGCCAATCAGCCCCAGCATTTT.

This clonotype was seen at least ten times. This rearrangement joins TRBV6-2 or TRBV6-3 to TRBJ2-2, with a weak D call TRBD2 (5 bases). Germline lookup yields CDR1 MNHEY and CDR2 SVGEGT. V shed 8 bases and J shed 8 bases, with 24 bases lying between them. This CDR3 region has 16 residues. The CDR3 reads CASGMCAGRYCGELFF. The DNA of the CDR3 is TGTGCCAGCGGGATGTGTGCGGGCCGCTATTGTGGGGAGCTGTTTTTT.

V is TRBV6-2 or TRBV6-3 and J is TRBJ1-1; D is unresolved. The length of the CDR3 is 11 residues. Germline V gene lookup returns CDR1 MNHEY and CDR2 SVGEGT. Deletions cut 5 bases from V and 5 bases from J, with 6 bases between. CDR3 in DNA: TGTGCCAGCAGTCAATCAACTGAAGCTTTCTTT. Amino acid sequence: CASSQSTEAFF.

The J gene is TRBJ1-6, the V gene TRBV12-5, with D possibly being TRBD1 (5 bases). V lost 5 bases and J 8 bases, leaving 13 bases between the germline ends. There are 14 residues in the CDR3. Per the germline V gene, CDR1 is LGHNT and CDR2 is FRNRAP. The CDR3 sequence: CASGPGTDYSPLHF. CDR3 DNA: TGTGCTAGTGGTCCGGGGACGGACTATTCACCCCTCCACTTT.

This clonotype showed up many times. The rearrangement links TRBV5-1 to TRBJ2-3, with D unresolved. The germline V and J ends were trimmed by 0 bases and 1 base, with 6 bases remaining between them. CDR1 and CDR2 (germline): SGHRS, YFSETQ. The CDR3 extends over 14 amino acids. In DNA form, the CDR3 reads TGCGCCAGCAGCTTGGGGAAGGGCACAGATACGCAGTATTTT. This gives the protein CASSLGKGTDTQYF. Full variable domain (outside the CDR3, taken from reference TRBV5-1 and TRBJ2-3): KAGVTQTPRYLIKTRGQQVTLSCSPISGHRSVSWYQQTPGQGLQFLFEYFSETQRNKGNFPGRFSGRQFSNSRSEMNVSTLELGDSALYLCASSLGKGTDTQYFGPGTRLTVL.

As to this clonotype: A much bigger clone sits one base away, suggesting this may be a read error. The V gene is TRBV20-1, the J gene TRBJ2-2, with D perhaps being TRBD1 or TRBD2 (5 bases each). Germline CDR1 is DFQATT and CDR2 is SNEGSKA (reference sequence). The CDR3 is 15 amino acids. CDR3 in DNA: TGCAGTACTAGTCCGACAGTGACGAACACCGGGGAGCTGTTTTTT. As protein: CSTSPTVTNTGELFF.

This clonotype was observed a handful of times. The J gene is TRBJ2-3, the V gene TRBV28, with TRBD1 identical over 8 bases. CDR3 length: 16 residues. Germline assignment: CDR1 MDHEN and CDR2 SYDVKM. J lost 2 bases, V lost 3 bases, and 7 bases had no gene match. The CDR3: CASSFWSQGVTDTQYF. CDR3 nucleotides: TGTGCCAGCAGTTTTTGGTCACAGGGGGTCACAGATACGCAGTATTTT.

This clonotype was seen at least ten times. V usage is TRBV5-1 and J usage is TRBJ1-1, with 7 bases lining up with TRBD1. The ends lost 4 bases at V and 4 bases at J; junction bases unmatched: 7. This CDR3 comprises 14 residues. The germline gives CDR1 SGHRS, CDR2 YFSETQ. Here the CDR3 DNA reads TGCGCCAGCAGCCTGGGACAGAGGGTCACTGAAGCTTTCTTT. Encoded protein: CASSLGQRVTEAFF.

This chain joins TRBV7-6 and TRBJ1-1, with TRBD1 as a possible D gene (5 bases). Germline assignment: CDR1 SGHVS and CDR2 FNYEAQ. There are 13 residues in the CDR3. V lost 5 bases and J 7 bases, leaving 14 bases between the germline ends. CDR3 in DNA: TGTGCCAGCAGCGCCGTTCTAGGACATGAAGCTTTCTTT. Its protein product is CASSAVLGHEAFF.

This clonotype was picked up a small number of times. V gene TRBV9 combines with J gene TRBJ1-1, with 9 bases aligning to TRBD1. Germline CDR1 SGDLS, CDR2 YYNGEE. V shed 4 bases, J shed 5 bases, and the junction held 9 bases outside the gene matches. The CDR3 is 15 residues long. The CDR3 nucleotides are TGTGCCAGCAGCCTTGGTTCGACAGGGGGGACTGAAGCTTTCTTT. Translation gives CASSLGSTGGTEAFF.

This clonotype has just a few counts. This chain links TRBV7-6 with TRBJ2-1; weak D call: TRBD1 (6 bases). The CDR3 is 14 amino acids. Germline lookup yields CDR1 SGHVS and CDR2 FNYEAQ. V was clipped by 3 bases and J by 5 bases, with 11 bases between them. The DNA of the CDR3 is TGTGCCAGCAGCTTTTTAGGGGGAGACAATGAGCAGTTCTTC. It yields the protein CASSFLGGDNEQFF.

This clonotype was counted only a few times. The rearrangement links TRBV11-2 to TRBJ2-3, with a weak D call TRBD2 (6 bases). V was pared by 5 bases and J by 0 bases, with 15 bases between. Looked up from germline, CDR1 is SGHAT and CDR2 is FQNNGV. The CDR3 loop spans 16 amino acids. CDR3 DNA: TGTGCCAGCAGCATACTCGTGGGGACTAGCACAGATACGCAGTATTTT. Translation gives CASSILVGTSTDTQYF.

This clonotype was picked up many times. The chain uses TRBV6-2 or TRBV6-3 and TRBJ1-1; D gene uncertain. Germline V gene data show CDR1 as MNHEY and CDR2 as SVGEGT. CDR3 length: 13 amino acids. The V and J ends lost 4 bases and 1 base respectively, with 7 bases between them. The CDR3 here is CASSSMENTEAFF. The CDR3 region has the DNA TGTGCCAGCAGTTCTATGGAGAACACTGAAGCTTTCTTT.

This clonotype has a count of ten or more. The CDR3, as DNA: TGTGCCAGCAGCTTATCCAGCGCGGGGGGGGAGACCCAGTACTTC. This encodes CASSLSSAGGETQYF. V usage is TRBV11-2 and J usage is TRBJ2-5; 9 nucleotides agree with TRBD2. Germline-derived CDR1 and CDR2 are SGHAT and FQNNGV. The V gene end was trimmed by 2 bases and the J gene end by 5 bases; junction bases not matched to a gene: 6. The CDR3 loop spans 15 amino acids.

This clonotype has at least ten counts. CDR3 DNA: TGTGCCAGCAGCTTTATGGTAGGGTCCTACTCTGGGGCCAACGTCCTGACTTTC. It yields the protein CASSFMVGSYSGANVLTF. The chain uses TRBV7-3 and TRBJ2-6; no definite D call. Trimming removed 3 bases at V and 0 bases at J, with 15 bases between. CDR1 SGHTA and CDR2 FQGTGA come from the germline V gene. The CDR3 has 18 amino acids.

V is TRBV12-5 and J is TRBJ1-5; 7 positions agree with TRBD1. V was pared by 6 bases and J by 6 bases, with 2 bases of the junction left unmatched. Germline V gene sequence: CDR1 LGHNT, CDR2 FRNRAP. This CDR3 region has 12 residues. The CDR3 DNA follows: TGTGCTAGTGGCGGGACAGCTCAGCCCCAGCATTTT. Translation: CASGGTAQPQHF.

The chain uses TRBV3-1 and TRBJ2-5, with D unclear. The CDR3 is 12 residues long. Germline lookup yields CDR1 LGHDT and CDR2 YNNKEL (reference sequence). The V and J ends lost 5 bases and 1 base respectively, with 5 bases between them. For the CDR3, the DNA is TGTGCCAGCAGCGACCCCCAAGAGACCCAGTACTTC. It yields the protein CASSDPQETQYF.

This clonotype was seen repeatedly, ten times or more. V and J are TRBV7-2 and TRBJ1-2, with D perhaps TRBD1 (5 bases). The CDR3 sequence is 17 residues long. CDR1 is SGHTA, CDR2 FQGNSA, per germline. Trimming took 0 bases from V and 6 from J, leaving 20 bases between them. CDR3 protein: CASSLAGSGLRENGYTF. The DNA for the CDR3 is TGTGCCAGCAGCTTAGCAGGTTCGGGGCTGCGGGAAAATGGCTACACCTTC.

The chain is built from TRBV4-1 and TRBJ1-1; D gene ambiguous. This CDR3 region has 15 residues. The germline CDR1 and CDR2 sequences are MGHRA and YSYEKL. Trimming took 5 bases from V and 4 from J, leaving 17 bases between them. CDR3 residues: CASSGEVTQITEAFF. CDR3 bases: TGCGCCAGCAGCGGAGAAGTAACTCAGATCACTGAAGCTTTCTTT.

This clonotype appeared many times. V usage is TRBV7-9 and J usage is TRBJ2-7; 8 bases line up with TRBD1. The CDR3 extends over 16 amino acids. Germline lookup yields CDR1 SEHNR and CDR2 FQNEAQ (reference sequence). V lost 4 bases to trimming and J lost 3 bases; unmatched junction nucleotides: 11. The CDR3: CASSSGTGGIYYEQYF. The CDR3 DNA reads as TGTGCCAGCAGCTCAGGAACAGGGGGAATTTACTACGAGCAGTACTTC.